Listed below are T cell receptor beta chains from one sample, sequenced in a study of Ad26.COV2.S vaccination and SARS-CoV-2 variants. Sequencing was performed with immunoSEQ multiplex PCR; in TCRdb, only in-frame clones are kept and a portion is missing. The sample gives roughly 510,000 clones, roughly 87% of which show up once; roughly 13% is in the top ten. The specimen was peripheral blood, collected in a trial of Ad26.COV2.S vaccine versus placebo. The receptors derive from a person between 18 and 65 years old who received the Ad26.COV2.S COVID-19 vaccine or a placebo. CDR3s include the opening cysteine and the closing phenylalanine or tryptophan. A D gene is named only where the DNA matches it firmly. Clone size is not always given. Where it is, it says once, few, many or a class for expanded clones.

j_call v_call clone_size d_call cdr3_nt cdr3_aa
TRBJ1-6 TRBV30 NA NA TGTGCCTGGAGAGAACAGGGTACACCCCTCCACTTT CAWREQGTPLHF
TRBJ2-5 TRBV27 NA NA TGTGCCAGCAAAAGGTCCCAACGCGGGATGTTCGAGACCCAGTACTTC CASKRSQRGMFETQYF
TRBJ1-2 TRBV18 NA TRBD1 TGTGCCAGCTCACCACGGACAGGGAGAGCAGATGGCTACACCTTC CASSPRTGRADGYTF
TRBJ2-1 TRBV20-1 once NA TGCTCCTTTACCTACAATGAGCAGTTCTTC CSFTYNEQFF
TRBJ2-3 TRBV5-1 NA TRBD2 TGCGCCAGCAGCGTGACTAGCAGAGATACGCAGTATTTT CASSVTSRDTQYF
TRBJ1-5 TRBV15 once NA TGTGCCACCAGCAGAGATCTGGACAGCAATCAGCCCCAGCATTTT CATSRDLDSNQPQHF
TRBJ1-1 TRBV6-5 NA TRBD1 TGTGCCAGCAGTTACCCCGGACAGGGAGGGCGTGAAGCTTTCTTT CASSYPGQGGREAFF
TRBJ1-1 TRBV4-3 NA NA TGCGCCAGCAGCCAAGTAAAAGGTGTCGGAGGGACTGAAGCTTTCTTT CASSQVKGVGGTEAFF
TRBJ2-7 TRBV5-6 NA NA TGTGCCAGCAGCTTGGTTGGGTACAGGGCGACTACCTACGAGCAGTACTTC CASSLVGYRATTYEQYF
TRBJ2-1 TRBV3-1/TRBV3-2 NA NA TGTGCCAGCAGCCCCTCTCCGGGACTGGCGTCTGCTGAGCAGTTCTTC CASSPSPGLASAEQFF
TRBJ1-1 TRBV6-5 NA NA TGTGCCAGTCGTACAGGGAGGACTGAAGCTTTCTTT CASRTGRTEAFF
TRBJ2-7 TRBV7-8 NA TRBD2 TGTGCCAGCAGCCCCGGGACTAGCGGGAGGGCCGCCAACGAGCAGTACTTC CASSPGTSGRAANEQYF
TRBJ1-3 TRBV5-4 NA NA TGTGCCAGCAGCCCGGTGGGGGGGGCATCTGGAAACACCATATATTTT CASSPVGGASGNTIYF
TRBJ2-2 TRBV7-9 NA NA TGTGCCAGCAGCACACCCACCCGGGACCCAATCGCAGGCCGGGAGCTGTTTTTT CASSTPTRDPIAGRELFF
TRBJ1-5 TRBV7-6 NA NA TGTGCCAGCAGCTTAGGATCGGGTCAGCCCCAGCATTTT CASSLGSGQPQHF
TRBJ2-7 TRBV2 NA NA TGTGCCAGCAGCACCACAGGGTCCCAAAGCCAGTACTTC CASSTTGSQSQYF
TRBJ1-2 TRBV9 NA NA TGTGCCAGCAGGGGCCTACAGAGAGATGGCTACACCTTC CASRGLQRDGYTF
TRBJ1-3 TRBV7-9 NA TRBD1 TGTGCCAGCAGCTGGGACAGCTCTGGAAACACCATATATTTT CASSWDSSGNTIYF
TRBJ1-5 TRBV6-2/TRBV6-3 NA NA TGTGCCAGCAGTTCCACAGGGCCTAATCAGCCCCAGCATTTT CASSSTGPNQPQHF
TRBJ1-3 TRBV29-1 NA NA TGCAGCGCCCGCGGAGACACCATATATTTT CSARGDTIYF
TRBJ2-7 TRBV12-3/TRBV12-4 NA NA TGTGCCAGCAGACGGGTCAATTACGAGCAGTACTTC CASRRVNYEQYF
TRBJ1-5 TRBV7-8 NA NA TGTGCCAGCGGATACAATCAGCCCCAGCATTTT CASGYNQPQHF
TRBJ2-7 TRBV7-2 NA NA TGTGCCAGCAGCTTAAAAGCAGGGGTCTACGAGCAGTACTTC CASSLKAGVYEQYF
TRBJ2-7 TRBV18 NA NA TGTGCCAGCTCACCGGCAAGGGCATCCTACGAGCAGTACTTC CASSPARASYEQYF
TRBJ1-2 TRBV5-1 few NA TGCGCCAGCAGCTTGGTTGGGGGAGACTATGGCTACACCTTC CASSLVGGDYGYTF
TRBJ1-2 TRBV6-5 NA NA TGTGCCAGCAGTACACAGGGAGCTAACTATGGCTACACCTTC CASSTQGANYGYTF